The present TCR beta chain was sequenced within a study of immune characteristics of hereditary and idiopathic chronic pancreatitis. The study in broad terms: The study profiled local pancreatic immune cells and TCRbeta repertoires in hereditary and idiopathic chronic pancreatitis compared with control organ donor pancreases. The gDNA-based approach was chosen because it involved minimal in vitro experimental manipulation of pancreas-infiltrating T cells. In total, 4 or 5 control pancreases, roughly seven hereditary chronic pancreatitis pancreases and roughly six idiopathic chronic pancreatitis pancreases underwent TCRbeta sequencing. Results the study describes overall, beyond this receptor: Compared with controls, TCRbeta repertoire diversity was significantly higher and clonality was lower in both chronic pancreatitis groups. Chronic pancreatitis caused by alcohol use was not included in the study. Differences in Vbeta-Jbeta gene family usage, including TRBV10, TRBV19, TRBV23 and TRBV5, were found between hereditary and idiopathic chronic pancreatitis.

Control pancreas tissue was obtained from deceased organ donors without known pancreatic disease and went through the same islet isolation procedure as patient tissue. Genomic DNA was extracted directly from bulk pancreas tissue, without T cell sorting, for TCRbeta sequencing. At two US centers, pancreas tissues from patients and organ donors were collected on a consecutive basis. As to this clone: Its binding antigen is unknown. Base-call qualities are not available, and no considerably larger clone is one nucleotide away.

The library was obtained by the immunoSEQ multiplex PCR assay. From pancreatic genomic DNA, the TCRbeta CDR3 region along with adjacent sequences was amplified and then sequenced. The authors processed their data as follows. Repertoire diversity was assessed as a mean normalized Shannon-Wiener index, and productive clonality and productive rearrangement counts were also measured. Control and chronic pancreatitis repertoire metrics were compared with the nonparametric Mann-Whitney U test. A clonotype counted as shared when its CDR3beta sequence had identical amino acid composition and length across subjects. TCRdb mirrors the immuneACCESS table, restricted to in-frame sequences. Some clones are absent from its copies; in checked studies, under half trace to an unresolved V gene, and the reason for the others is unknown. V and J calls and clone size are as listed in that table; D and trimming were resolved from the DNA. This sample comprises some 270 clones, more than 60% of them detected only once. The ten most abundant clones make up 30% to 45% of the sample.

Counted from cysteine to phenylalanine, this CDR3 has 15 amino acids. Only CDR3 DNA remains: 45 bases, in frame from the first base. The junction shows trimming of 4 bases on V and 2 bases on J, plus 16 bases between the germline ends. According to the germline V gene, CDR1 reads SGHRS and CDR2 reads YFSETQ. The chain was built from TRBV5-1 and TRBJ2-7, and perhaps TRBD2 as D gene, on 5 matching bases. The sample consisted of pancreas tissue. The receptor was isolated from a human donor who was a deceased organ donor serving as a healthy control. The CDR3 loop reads CASSLSEGFPYEQYF. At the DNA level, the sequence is TGCGCCAGCAGCCTTTCTGAGGGTTTTCCCTACGAGCAGTACTTC.